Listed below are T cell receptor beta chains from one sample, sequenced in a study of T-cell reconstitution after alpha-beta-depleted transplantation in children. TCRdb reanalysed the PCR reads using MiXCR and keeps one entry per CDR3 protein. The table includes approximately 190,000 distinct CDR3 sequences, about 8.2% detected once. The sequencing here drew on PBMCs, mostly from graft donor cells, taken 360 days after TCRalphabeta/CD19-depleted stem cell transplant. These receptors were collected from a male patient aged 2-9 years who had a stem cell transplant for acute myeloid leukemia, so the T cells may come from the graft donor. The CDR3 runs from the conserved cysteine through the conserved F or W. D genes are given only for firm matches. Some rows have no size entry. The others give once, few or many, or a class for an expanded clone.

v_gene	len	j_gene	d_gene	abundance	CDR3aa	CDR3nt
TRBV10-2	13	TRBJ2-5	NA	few	CASSESGQETQYF	TGCGCCAGCAGTGAGTCGGGCCAAGAGACCCAGTACTTC
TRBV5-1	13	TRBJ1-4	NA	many	CASSLVNREKLFF	TGCGCCAGCAGCTTGGTTAACAGGGAAAAACTGTTTTTT
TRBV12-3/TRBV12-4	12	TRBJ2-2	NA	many	CASSRDQGELFF	TGTGCCAGCAGTCGAGATCAGGGGGAGCTGTTTTTT
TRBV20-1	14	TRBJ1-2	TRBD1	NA	CSARRDRVLSGYTF	TGCAGTGCTAGGCGGGACAGGGTCCTATCTGGCTACACCTTC
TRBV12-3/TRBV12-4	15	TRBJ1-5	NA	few	CASSFFPMIDQPQHF	TGTGCCAGCAGTTTCTTTCCTATGATCGATCAGCCCCAGCATTTT
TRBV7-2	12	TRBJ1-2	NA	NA	CASSQSGYGYTF	TGTGCCAGCAGTCAATCGGGCTATGGCTACACCTTC
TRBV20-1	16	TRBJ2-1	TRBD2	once	CSAKPASGRPYNEQFF	TGCAGTGCCAAACCTGCTAGCGGGAGGCCCTACAATGAGCAGTTCTTC
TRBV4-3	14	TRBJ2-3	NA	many	CASSQDSGVDTQYF	TGCGCCAGCAGCCAAGATTCCGGAGTAGATACGCAGTATTTT
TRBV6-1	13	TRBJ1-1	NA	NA	CASSVASRGGAFF	TGTGCCAGCAGCGTAGCTAGCCGAGGTGGGGCTTTCTTT
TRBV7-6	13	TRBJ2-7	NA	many	CASSLAGVYEQYF	TGTGCCAGCAGCTTAGCAGGGGTCTACGAGCAGTACTTC
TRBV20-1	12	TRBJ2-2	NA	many	CSAKWGAGELFF	TGCAGTGCTAAGTGGGGGGCCGGGGAGCTGTTTTTT
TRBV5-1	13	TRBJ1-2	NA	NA	CASSLTQGNGYTF	TGCGCCAGCAGCTTGACCCAGGGAAATGGCTACACCTTC
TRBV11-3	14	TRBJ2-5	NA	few	CASSSTGRGETQYF	TGTGCCAGCAGCTCGACAGGGAGGGGGGAGACCCAGTACTTC
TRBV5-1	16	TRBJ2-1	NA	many	CASSPATSSSYNEQFF	TGCGCCAGCAGTCCGGCCACTAGTTCGTCCTACAATGAGCAGTTCTTC
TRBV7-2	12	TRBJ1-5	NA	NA	CASSRPGGPQHF	TGTGCCAGCAGTCGGCCCGGGGGGCCCCAGCATTTT